Listed below are T cell receptor beta chains from one sample, sequenced in a study of type 1 regulatory T cells. One entry per CDR3 protein, called by TCRdb with MiXCR from the reads. Of fewer than 75,000 distinct CDR3 sequences listed, nearly 50% are singletons. No antigen has been identified for these receptors. The material sequenced was cultured non-Tr1 T cells, either the whole culture or a sorted T cell fraction (not recorded which). Every receptor here comes from a human donor in good health. CDR3s include the opening cysteine and the closing phenylalanine or tryptophan. Not every row has a clone size; where given, it reads once, few, many or a size class.

TRBV18	TRBJ2-7	.	CASSGQNSYEQYF
TRBV29-1	TRBJ1-2	few	CSVTGTNNYGYTF
TRBV5-1	TRBJ1-1	.	CASSREREEAFF
TRBV4-2	TRBJ2-3	.	CASSLSSTDTQYF
TRBV5-4	TRBJ1-3	few	CASSLGLGGGNTIYF
TRBV7-2	TRBJ2-1	.	CASSLVASSYNEQFF
TRBV7-2	TRBJ1-5	.	CASSGGRNQPQHF
TRBV5-1	TRBJ2-2	few	CASTGTINTGELFF
TRBV7-9	TRBJ2-5	few	CASSPGTLEGETQYF
TRBV10-3	TRBJ2-6	.	CAISLDISGANVLTF
TRBV5-1	TRBJ2-5	.	CASSPSPAGGQETQYF
TRBV12-3/TRBV12-4	TRBJ2-2	.	CASSLGGSGLLGELFF
TRBV19	TRBJ1-5	few	CASSIDLLTGTDQPQHF
TRBV4-2	TRBJ2-3	.	CASSTGRGGRGTDTQYF
TRBV7-2	TRBJ1-3	few	CASSSQNSGNTIYF
TRBV7-2	TRBJ2-3	.	CASSPRNTQYF
TRBV19	TRBJ2-1	.	CASTRTGGTYNEQFF
TRBV3-1	TRBJ1-6	once	CASNNRAGTVYNSPLHF
TRBV11-2	TRBJ1-3	.	CASSSYTGDRNTIYF
TRBV20-1	TRBJ1-3	few	CSAFGTGSPSASGNTIYF
TRBV2	TRBJ2-4	.	CASRMSGGAGNIQYF
TRBV6-5	TRBJ2-1	.	CASSYPGLAGGSYNEQFF
TRBV3-1	TRBJ2-7	few	CASSQDRSQGGRQYF
TRBV3-1	TRBJ2-7	.	CASSQAGSKSYEQYF
TRBV30	TRBJ1-1	few	CAWTRLSVDEAFF
TRBV7-2	TRBJ1-5	.	CASTLNSNQPQHF
TRBV29-1	TRBJ1-1	few	CSAEDNTEAFF
TRBV10-3	TRBJ2-3	few	CAGRSTTVSTDTQYF
TRBV30	TRBJ1-2	.	CAWSPGVYGYTF
TRBV25-1	TRBJ1-2	once	CASSVNRADHYGYTF
TRBV7-3	TRBJ2-3	.	CASSRPLWDSRGADTQYF
TRBV29-1	TRBJ2-3	.	CSVGDSTDTQYF
TRBV7-9	TRBJ1-1	.	CASSSSGVQGNAFF
TRBV15	TRBJ2-3	medium-sized	CATSRGRLAEAHTQYF
TRBV3-1	TRBJ2-7	few	CASSRAGGPYEQYF
TRBV20-1	TRBJ2-3	.	CSARDVLAGGFLGADTQYF
TRBV20-1	TRBJ2-5	few	CSARDGGGPLVSQYF
TRBV5-4	TRBJ2-5	.	CASRRQGAEQETQYF
TRBV28	TRBJ2-7	few	CASSSRLFMQYF
TRBV5-5	TRBJ1-3	.	CASTSNTGYSGNTIYF
TRBV12-3/TRBV12-4	TRBJ1-1	few	CASSWDRATEAFF
TRBV24-1	TRBJ2-1	few	CATSEAGGVNEQFF
TRBV19	TRBJ2-3	.	CASSIELTDTQYF
TRBV5-1	TRBJ1-5	few	CASSDTGDQPQHF
TRBV24-1	TRBJ2-3	.	CATSDLGPQYF
TRBV27	TRBJ2-5	.	CASSPRGAGDQETQYF
TRBV20-1	TRBJ1-2	.	CSAREGTGLMNGYTF
TRBV4-1	TRBJ2-1	.	CASSQGTARGLGNEQFF
TRBV12-3/TRBV12-4	TRBJ1-1	.	CASSFPGESTEAFF
TRBV20-1	TRBJ1-4	.	CSARRGGSTNEKLFF